These T cell receptor beta chains were read from a single sample in a study of T cell responses to AZD1222 COVID-19 vaccine. Assay: immunoSEQ multiplex PCR; the TCRdb copy retains only in-frame clones and omits some. Among 70,000 or so clones listed, around 86% were seen once. The sequenced sample was peripheral blood, obtained on day 0 of AZD1222 vaccination. Every receptor here comes from an adult in good health. Both conserved end residues are part of each CDR3. D genes are given only for firm matches. Not every row has a clone size; where given, it reads once, few, many or a size class.

CDR3 length	J gene	V gene	D gene	clone size	CDR3 DNA	CDR3 protein
14	TRBJ2-7	TRBV4-1	NA	NA	TGCGCCAGCAGCTTCCAGACAGTCGCCTACGAGCAGTACTTC	CASSFQTVAYEQYF
13	TRBJ1-1	TRBV5-1	NA	NA	TGCGCCAGCACCGGAGGAGGGAGGACTGAAGCTTTCTTT	CASTGGGRTEAFF
15	TRBJ1-5	TRBV18	NA	NA	TGTGCCAGCTCACCGGGGGAAGGAGAAGGGCAGCCCCAGCATTTT	CASSPGEGEGQPQHF
15	TRBJ1-5	TRBV28	TRBD1	few	TGTGCCAGCAGCGACGGACAGGGCCTTAATCAGCCCCAGCATTTT	CASSDGQGLNQPQHF
18	TRBJ1-6	TRBV4-3	NA	NA	TGCGCCAGCAGCCAAGATTTGGGGACGAGCTCCTATAATTCACCCCTCCACTTT	CASSQDLGTSSYNSPLHF
15	TRBJ1-1	TRBV6-5	NA	NA	TGTGCCAGCAGCCAAGGGGAGGAGGGGAACACTGAAGCTTTCTTT	CASSQGEEGNTEAFF
15	TRBJ1-4	TRBV7-6	TRBD1	NA	TGTGCCAGCAGCCCAGGGGGGACAGTGGCTGAAAAACTGTTTTTT	CASSPGGTVAEKLFF
12	TRBJ1-3	TRBV7-9	NA	NA	TGTGCCAGCAGCCAAGATGGAAACACCATATATTTT	CASSQDGNTIYF
14	TRBJ2-3	TRBV19	TRBD1	NA	TGTGCCAGTAGTACGGACAGGGGAACAGATACGCAGTATTTT	CASSTDRGTDTQYF
16	TRBJ2-7	TRBV29-1	NA	NA	TGCAGCGAAGGACCGGGACCGACTCTTCTCTTCTACGAGCAGTACTTC	CSEGPGPTLLFYEQYF